This TCR beta chain is drawn from a study of blood T cell repertoires in COVID-19. The germline CDR1 and CDR2 sequences are SQVTM and ANQGSEA. V shed 3 bases and J 4 bases; nucleotides not matched to a gene: 3. The CDR3 extends over 13 amino acids. Clones were sequenced by immunoSEQ multiplex PCR, and TCRdb holds only the in-frame ones, with some missing. The sample includes 130,000 to 150,000 clones, around nine tenths seen only once; the top ten take about 1.5%. The chain links TRBV29-1 to TRBJ1-3; 7 bases are a match to TRBD1. This TCR was sampled from a woman in her 50s with acute or convalescent COVID-19. The sample was peripheral blood. CDR3: CSVERGQGNTIYF. The CDR3 region has the DNA TGCAGCGTTGAGCGGGGACAGGGAAACACCATATATTTT.